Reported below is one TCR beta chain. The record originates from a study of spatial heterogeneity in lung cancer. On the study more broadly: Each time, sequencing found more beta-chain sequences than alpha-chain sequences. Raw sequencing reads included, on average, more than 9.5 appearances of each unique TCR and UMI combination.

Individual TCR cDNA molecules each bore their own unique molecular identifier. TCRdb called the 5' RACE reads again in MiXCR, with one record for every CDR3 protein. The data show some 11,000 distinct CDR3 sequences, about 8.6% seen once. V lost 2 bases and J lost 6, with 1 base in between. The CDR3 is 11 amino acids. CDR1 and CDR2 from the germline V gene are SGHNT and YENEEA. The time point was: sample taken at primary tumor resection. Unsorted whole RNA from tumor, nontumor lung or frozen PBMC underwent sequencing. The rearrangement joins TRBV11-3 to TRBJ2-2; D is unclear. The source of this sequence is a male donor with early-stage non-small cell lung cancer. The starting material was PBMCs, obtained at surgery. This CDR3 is CASSLPGELFF. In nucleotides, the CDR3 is TGTGCCAGCAGCTTACCCGGGGAGCTGTTTTTT.